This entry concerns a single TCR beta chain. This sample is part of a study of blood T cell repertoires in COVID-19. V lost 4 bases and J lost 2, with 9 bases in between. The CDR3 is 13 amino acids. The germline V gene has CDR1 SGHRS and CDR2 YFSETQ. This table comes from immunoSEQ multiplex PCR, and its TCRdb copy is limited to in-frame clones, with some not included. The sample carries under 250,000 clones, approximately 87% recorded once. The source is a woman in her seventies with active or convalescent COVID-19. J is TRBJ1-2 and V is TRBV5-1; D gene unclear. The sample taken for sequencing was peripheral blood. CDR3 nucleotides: TGCGCCAGCAGCCGCGGCATGAACTATGGCTACACCTTC. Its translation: CASSRGMNYGYTF. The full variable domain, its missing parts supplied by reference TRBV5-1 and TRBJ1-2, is KAGVTQTPRYLIKTRGQQVTLSCSPISGHRSVSWYQQTPGQGLQFLFEYFSETQRNKGNFPGRFSGRQFSNSRSEMNVSTLELGDSALYLCASSRGMNYGYTFGSGTRLTVV.